The text below deals with one TCR beta chain. Its antigen remains unidentified. The sample belongs to a study of OX40 agonist ivuxolimab in advanced cancers. For the study at large: Treatment of patients was with ivuxolimab, an agonistic anti-OX40 (CD134) antibody. Patients were treated with intravenous ivuxolimab, dosed at 0.01 to 10 mg/kg and infused every 2 weeks. Dose-escalation patients' cancers were hepatocellular carcinoma, melanoma, renal cell or head and neck cancer.

Here immunoSEQ multiplex PCR was the method, and the copy in TCRdb shows in-frame clones only, minus some. The data hold around 65,000 clones, with 89% observed a single time. Study conclusions and caveats: On average, a greater number of expanded clones characterised CD8+ T cells relative to CD4+.

The receptor's source is an adult with an advanced solid tumor such as melanoma, head and neck, liver or kidney cancer. Sample: CD4+ or CD8+ T cells sorted from blood, taken in a trial of the OX40 agonist ivuxolimab.

The DNA for the CDR3 is TGTGCCAGCAGTTACTCGATGGATGAGCAGTTCTTC. It codes for CASSYSMDEQFF. This chain links TRBV6-5 with TRBJ2-1, with no clear D. The V gene's germline CDR1 is MNHEY and CDR2 SVGAGI. The CDR3 is 12 residues long. Trimming took off 0 bases at V and 8 bases at J, with 5 bases between the two ends.